The clone carrying this T cell receptor (beta chain) occurred many times. Its matching antigen is unknown. Using unique molecular identifiers, the investigators prepared the TCRbeta library. TCRdb used MiXCR to reprocess the PCR reads, holding one entry per CDR3 protein. The sample yields 250,000 to 300,000 distinct CDR3 sequences, around 10% seen once. These data come from a study of T-cell reconstitution after alpha-beta-depleted transplantation in children. General observations from the study: It was newly produced T cells that mostly accounted for T-cell counts and diversity one year after transplant.

V dropped 6 bases and J dropped 2 bases, with 10 bases sitting between them. The CDR3 runs 14 residues. Germline V lookup: CDR1 SGHAT, CDR2 FQNNGV. The gene calls are TRBV11-2 and TRBJ2-2; no definite D call. This receptor was identified in a boy under two years old with acute myeloid leukemia, due to receive a stem cell transplant. This material consisted of PBMCs, taken before TCRalphabeta/CD19-depleted stem cell transplant. The CDR3 spells CASRRTANTGELFF. CDR3 coding DNA: TGTGCCAGCAGACGGACGGCTAACACCGGGGAGCTGTTTTTT.